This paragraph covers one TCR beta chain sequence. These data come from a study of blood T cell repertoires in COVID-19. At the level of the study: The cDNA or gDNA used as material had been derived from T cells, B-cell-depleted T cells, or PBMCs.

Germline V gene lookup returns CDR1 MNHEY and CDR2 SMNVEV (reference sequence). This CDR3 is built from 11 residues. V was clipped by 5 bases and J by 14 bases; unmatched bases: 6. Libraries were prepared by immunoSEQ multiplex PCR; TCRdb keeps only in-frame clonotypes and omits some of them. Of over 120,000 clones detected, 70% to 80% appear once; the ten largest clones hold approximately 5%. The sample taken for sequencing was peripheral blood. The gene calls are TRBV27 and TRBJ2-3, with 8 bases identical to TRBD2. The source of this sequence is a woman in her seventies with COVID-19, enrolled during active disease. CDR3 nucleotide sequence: TGTGCCAGCAGTATAGCGGGGCGTTGGTATTTT. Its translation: CASSIAGRWYF.